One and the same sample provided the 15 T cell receptor beta chains below, sequenced in a study of monozygotic twins with inflammatory bowel disease. TCRdb re-called the 5' RACE reads and catalogs CDR3 proteins one per entry, DNA excluded. The sample holds some 150,000 distinct CDR3 sequences. Sequencing was carried out using blood. These receptors all come from a human donor with ulcerative colitis or Crohn's disease, or a healthy co-twin of an affected twin (not recorded which).

This sequence joins TRBV6-6 and TRBJ1-2; TCRdb picks TRBD1, but there is no DNA to check that call. Germline values: CDR1 MNHNY, CDR2 SVGAGI (reference sequence). This CDR3 has 14 residues. CDR3 amino acids: CASSYARGDYGYTF.

This chain connects TRBV3-1 to TRBJ1-2. The CDR3 loop spans 13 amino acids. Germline CDR1 LGHDT, CDR2 YNNKEL (reference sequence). CDR3: CASSQVRQYGYTF. Full variable domain (missing parts from reference TRBV3-1 and TRBJ1-2): DTAVSQTPKYLVTQMGNDKSIKCEQNLGHDTMYWYKQDSKKFLKIMFSYNNKELIINETVPNRFSPKSPDKAHLNLHINSLELGDSAVYFCASSQVRQYGYTFGSGTRLTVV.

The rearrangement links TRBV6-1 to TRBJ2-7; TCRdb proposes TRBD2, but this gene call is untestable without DNA. The CDR3 length is 19 residues. Germline V gene sequence: CDR1 MNHNS, CDR2 SASEGT. The CDR3 spells CASSEPRTSGGPSSYEQYF.

This chain connects TRBV28 to TRBJ2-1; TCRdb's D gene call, TRBD2, goes unchecked for lack of DNA. CDR3 size: 16 residues. Per the germline V gene, CDR1 is MDHEN and CDR2 is SYDVKM. CDR3 protein: CASSLWTSGNYNEQFF.

This chain uses TRBV7-6 with TRBJ2-7; TCRdb calls TRBD1, which cannot be checked without DNA. The CDR3 length is 13 residues. Germline V gene data show CDR1 as SGHVS and CDR2 as FNYEAQ. CDR3 in amino acids: CASSGTGAYEQYF. The whole variable domain, filled in from reference TRBV7-6 and TRBJ2-7, reads GAGVSQSPRYKVTKRGQDVALRCDPISGHVSLYWYRQALGQGPEFLTYFNYEAQQDKSGLPNDRFSAERPEGSISTLTIQRTEQRDSAMYRCASSGTGAYEQYFGPGTRLTVT.

V and J are TRBV6-2 or TRBV6-3 and TRBJ2-1. Germline CDR1 MNHEY, CDR2 SVGEGT. The CDR3 contains 13 residues. CDR3 sequence: CASRSANLNEQFF.

The genes are TRBV5-1 and TRBJ2-3; TCRdb selects TRBD1, and the lack of DNA leaves this call unchecked. The V gene's germline CDR1 is SGHRS and CDR2 YFSETQ. This CDR3 contains 14 residues. CDR3: CASSGGTGTDTQYF.

This chain uses TRBV28 with TRBJ2-5; TCRdb's D call of TRBD1 is untestable without DNA. Germline CDR1 and CDR2: MDHEN and SYDVKM. This CDR3 spans 17 amino acids. Here the CDR3 reads CASTESGGGTVGETQYF.

CDR3 loop: CASSFGTGGSPLHF. The genes are TRBV7-9 and TRBJ1-6; TCRdb indicates TRBD1, and absent DNA this call remains unverified. The CDR3 has 14 residues. The V gene's germline CDR1 is SEHNR and CDR2 FQNEAQ (reference sequence).

The chain combines TRBV5-6 with TRBJ2-3; TCRdb outputs TRBD2, but without DNA this stays unchecked. Germline V gene sequence: CDR1 SGHDT, CDR2 YYEEEE. The CDR3 contains 16 residues. The CDR3 here is CASSSFRDLLTDTQYF.

The V gene is TRBV20-1, the J gene TRBJ2-7; TCRdb designates TRBD1, a call that cannot be tested without DNA. From germline, CDR1 is DFQATT and CDR2 SNEGSKA (reference sequence). This CDR3 is built from 15 residues. The CDR3: CSARDVGDESYEQYF.

The chain recombines TRBV20-1 with TRBJ1-4. The germline V gene encodes CDR1 DFQATT and CDR2 SNEGSKA (reference sequence). The CDR3 totals 15 residues. CDR3 sequence: CSANSPRRFNEKLFF.

The rearrangement joins TRBV18 to TRBJ1-2; TCRdb calls TRBD1, which cannot be checked without DNA. Germline V CDR1 and CDR2: KGHSH, LQKENI. The CDR3 is made up of 13 amino acids. This CDR3 is CASSPLDSYGYTF.

This rearrangement joins TRBV7-2 to TRBJ2-5; TCRdb reports TRBD1, a call that lacks DNA to check it against. This CDR3 has 15 residues. The germline CDR1 and CDR2 sequences are SGHTA and FQGNSA. This CDR3 reads CASSPRQGARETQYF.

V and J are TRBV15 and TRBJ2-7; checking the TCRdb D call of TRBD1 is not possible without DNA. The CDR3 runs 16 residues. CDR1 is LNHNV and CDR2 is YYDKDF in the germline V gene (reference sequence). The CDR3 region is CATSSTGGGLVNEQYF.